The 28 T cell receptor beta chains listed next were all sequenced from one sample in a study of T-cell memory formation after mild COVID-19. TCRdb fed the 5' RACE reads into MiXCR, producing one record per CDR3 protein. The table lists about 600,000 distinct CDR3 sequences, roughly a fifth of them singletons. Sequencing was done on a sample of PBMCs or a T cell subset sorted from them (not recorded which). The source is an adult woman who had mild COVID-19 (a few samples of this study predate the infection). Cell type and time point are not known.

This clonotype appeared a few times. The chain combines TRBV3-1 with TRBJ2-5; D is undetermined. Trimming took 5 bases from V and 5 from J, leaving 12 bases between them. Germline V gene data show CDR1 as LGHDT and CDR2 as YNNKEL (reference sequence). There are 13 residues in the CDR3. CDR3 DNA: TGTGCCAGCAGCGAGGCCCATGGGGAGACCCAGTACTTC. It specifies CASSEAHGETQYF.

The sample holds many counts of this clonotype. This chain links TRBV6-5 with TRBJ2-7; weak D call: TRBD2 (6 bases). V was cut by 3 bases and J by 2 bases, with 11 bases left in between. The CDR3 extends over 14 amino acids. Germline assignment: CDR1 MNHEY and CDR2 SVGAGI. DNA of the CDR3: TGTGCCAGCAGTTATAGCGGTGGGACCTACGAGCAGTACTTC. Its protein product is CASSYSGGTYEQYF.

This clonotype was counted between two and nine times. V is TRBV7-9 and J is TRBJ2-7, with D tentatively TRBD1 or TRBD2 (5 bases each). The CDR3 contains 15 residues. CDR1 and CDR2 (germline): SEHNR, FQNEAQ (reference sequence). Trimming took 2 bases from V and 2 from J, leaving 13 bases between them. This CDR3 is CASSLLGGRPYEQYF. The DNA of the CDR3 is TGTGCCAGCAGCTTACTTGGGGGTCGCCCCTACGAGCAGTACTTC.

This clonotype appeared a few times. V gene TRBV29-1 combines with J gene TRBJ1-2; D is undetermined. CDR3 size: 15 residues. The V gene lost 4 bases and the J gene lost 2 bases, with 17 bases spanning the gap. Per germline, CDR1 SQVTM and CDR2 ANQGSEA. CDR3 in amino acids: CSVAAGSDLNYGYTF. The CDR3 nucleotides are TGCAGCGTTGCGGCTGGCTCGGACTTAAACTATGGCTACACCTTC.

The rearrangement uses TRBV7-9 and TRBJ2-3; D unresolved. Germline CDR1 is SEHNR and CDR2 is FQNEAQ (reference sequence). Trimming pared 1 base from V and 2 bases from J, leaving 7 bases between. The CDR3 is 14 amino acids. CDR3 sequence (DNA): TGTGCCAGCAGCTTAGTACGGTACACAGATACGCAGTATTTT. Protein: CASSLVRYTDTQYF.

The V and J genes are TRBV5-6 and TRBJ2-1, with D possibly TRBD1 on 5 matching bases. This CDR3 region has 12 residues. V was cut by 3 bases and J by 9 bases, with 10 bases left in between. Germline-derived CDR1 and CDR2 are SGHDT and YYEEEE. The CDR3 loop reads CASSWDQGEQFF. The CDR3 nucleotides read TGTGCCAGCAGCTGGGATCAGGGTGAGCAGTTCTTC.

The chain carries TRBV6-6 and TRBJ2-7; D remains unclear. V was cut by 0 bases and J by 2 bases, with 8 bases left in between. The CDR3 is 14 residues long. Germline CDR1 MNHNY, CDR2 SVGAGI (reference sequence). The CDR3 protein is CASSYSNQPYEQYF. The CDR3 DNA sequence: TGTGCCAGCAGTTACTCGAACCAGCCCTACGAGCAGTACTTC.

This clonotype was counted only a few times. The CDR3 DNA reads as TGTGCCAGCAGCCAAAACAGGGGATCTTACAATGAGCAGTTCTTC. Protein: CASSQNRGSYNEQFF. V gene TRBV7-2 combines with J gene TRBJ2-1, with 7 bases fitting TRBD1. Trimming took 5 bases from V and 4 from J; bases not matched to a gene: 8. Germline loops: CDR1 SGHTA, CDR2 FQGNSA. The CDR3 has 15 amino acids.

This clonotype was seen ten or more times. In DNA, the CDR3 is TGTGCCACCAGTGATCGCCGATCGGCCTACGAGCAGTACTTC. This translates into CATSDRRSAYEQYF. The V and J genes are TRBV24-1 and TRBJ2-7; D not resolved. CDR3 length: 14 amino acids. CDR1 and CDR2 (germline): KGHDR, SFDVKD. The germline V and J ends were trimmed by 3 bases and 2 bases, with 10 bases remaining between them.

The genes are TRBV19 and TRBJ2-2, with D perhaps given as TRBD1 or TRBD2 (7 bases each). CDR3 size: 16 residues. Trimming left V 5 bases short and J 0 bases short, with 13 bases between. Germline assignment: CDR1 LNHDA and CDR2 SQIVND (reference sequence). CDR3 DNA: TGTGCCAGTAGTCCAGGGGGGGTTCCGAACACCGGGGAGCTGTTTTTT. Amino acids: CASSPGGVPNTGELFF.

The CDR3, as DNA: TGCGCCAGCAGCCAAGAAGTGACAGTTACCGATGAGCAGTTCTTC. Amino acids: CASSQEVTVTDEQFF. The chain links TRBV4-3 to TRBJ2-1; possibly TRBD1 for D (5 bases). With 0 bases removed from V and 8 bases from J, the gap between germline ends came to 14 bases. The CDR3 loop spans 15 amino acids. CDR1 is LGHNA and CDR2 is YSLEER in the germline V gene.

This clonotype was detected a few times. The chain carries TRBV24-1 and TRBJ2-2; possibly TRBD1 for D (6 bases). Germline CDR1 reads KGHDR; CDR2 reads SFDVKD. CDR3 length equals 15 residues. V was pared by 3 bases and J by 4 bases, with 11 bases between. CDR3 residues: CATSDKGQGTGELFF. CDR3 DNA sequence: TGTGCCACCAGTGATAAGGGACAAGGCACCGGGGAGCTGTTTTTT.

This clonotype was seen at least ten times. The rearrangement joins TRBV15 to TRBJ2-7, with a possible D match to TRBD1 (7 bases). The CDR3 loop spans 15 amino acids. Trimming removed 5 bases at V and 2 bases at J, with 16 bases between. The germline CDR1 and CDR2 sequences are LNHNV and YYDKDF (reference sequence). Written as DNA, the CDR3 is TGTGCCACCAGCCGAAGCGGAGGGGGCCCCTACGAGCAGTACTTC. It is translated as CATSRSGGGPYEQYF.

Only a few counts were recorded for this clonotype. This chain links TRBV12-3 or TRBV12-4 with TRBJ1-5, with TRBD1 as a possible D gene (5 bases). V lost 3 bases and J lost 1, with 10 bases in between. The CDR3 spans 15 residues. The CDR3 loop is CASSFGGGSNQPQHF. DNA for the CDR3: TGTGCCAGCAGTTTTGGGGGGGGAAGCAATCAGCCCCAGCATTTT.

This chain links TRBV6-5 with TRBJ2-1, with 9 nucleotides matching TRBD2. CDR3 length: 15 residues. V trimming: 4 bases; J trimming: 2 bases; junction bases outside the gene matches: 3. Germline V lookup: CDR1 MNHEY, CDR2 SVGAGI. This chain's CDR3 is CASSFSGSAYNEQFF. CDR3 in DNA: TGTGCCAGCAGTTTTAGCGGGAGCGCCTACAATGAGCAGTTCTTC.

J is TRBJ1-2 and V is TRBV19; D is perhaps TRBD1 (5 bases). With 1 base removed from V and 1 base from J, the gap between germline ends came to 10 bases. There are 15 residues in the CDR3. Germline-derived CDR1 and CDR2 are LNHDA and SQIVND (reference sequence). CDR3 in amino acids: CASSIGGKDNYGYTF. CDR3 coding DNA: TGTGCCAGTAGTATAGGGGGCAAGGATAACTATGGCTACACCTTC.

CDR3 DNA: TGCGCCAGCAGCCAAGCGGGTACCCAGTACTTC. Translating gives CASSQAGTQYF. This chain connects TRBV4-3 to TRBJ2-5; D is ambiguous. The CDR3 spans 11 residues. Trimming took off 1 base at V and 8 bases at J, with 5 bases between the two ends. Per the germline V gene, CDR1 is LGHNA and CDR2 is YSLEER.

This clonotype was found a few times. The chain has TRBV27 and TRBJ2-3; D gene ambiguous. CDR1 is MNHEY and CDR2 is SMNVEV in the germline V gene (reference sequence). V lost 4 bases, J lost 2 bases, and 10 bases lay in between. The CDR3 consists of 14 residues. The CDR3 DNA sequence: TGTGCCAGCAGTTCGTATAAAAACACAGATACGCAGTATTTT. This encodes CASSSYKNTDTQYF.

The chain employs TRBV7-3 and TRBJ2-6; 7 nucleotides align to TRBD2. Germline lookup yields CDR1 SGHTA and CDR2 FQGTGA. The length of the CDR3 is 18 residues. J was trimmed by 1 base and V by 5 bases; bases with no gene match: 11. As DNA, the CDR3 is TGTGCCAGCAGCCCCCCTTGGGTCGGGGGGTCTGGGGCCAACGTCCTGACTTTC. It is translated as CASSPPWVGGSGANVLTF.

This chain links TRBV9 with TRBJ2-3; tentatively, D is TRBD1 (5 bases). Between the trimmed V and J ends, which lost 0 bases and 1 base, there was a span of 18 bases. Germline assignment: CDR1 SGDLS and CDR2 YYNGEE. This CDR3 is built from 18 residues. This CDR3 reads CASSVESARWGGTDTQYF. CDR3 in DNA: TGTGCCAGCAGCGTAGAGTCGGCGAGGTGGGGCGGCACAGATACGCAGTATTTT. Full variable domain (remainder filled in from reference TRBV9 and TRBJ2-3): DSGVTQTPKHLITATGQRVTLRCSPRSGDLSVYWYQQSLDQGLQFLIQYYNGEERAKGNILERFSAQQFPDLHSELNLSSLELGDSALYFCASSVESARWGGTDTQYFGPGTRLTVL.

The genes are TRBV5-1 and TRBJ2-2, with 8 bases that match TRBD2. This CDR3 is built from 16 residues. The V gene's germline CDR1 is SGHRS and CDR2 YFSETQ. V shed 3 bases and J 2 bases; nucleotides not matched to a gene: 6. CDR3 sequence: CASSSLAGPNTGELFF. The CDR3 nucleotides read TGCGCCAGCAGCTCTCTAGCGGGCCCTAACACCGGGGAGCTGTTTTTT.

This clonotype has ten or more counts. This chain links TRBV4-2 with TRBJ2-1; D not certain. The CDR3 is made up of 18 amino acids. V dropped 0 bases and J dropped 2 bases, with 17 bases sitting between them. The germline CDR1 and CDR2 sequences are LGHNA and YNFKEQ. Here the CDR3 DNA reads TGTGCCAGCAGCCAAGATTCCTATCAAAGGACGACCTACAATGAGCAGTTCTTC. This encodes CASSQDSYQRTTYNEQFF.

CDR3 nucleotide sequence: TGTGCCACCAGTGATTTGGACGCTAACAATGAGCAGTTCTTC. It specifies CATSDLDANNEQFF. The V call is TRBV24-1, the J call TRBJ2-1; D remains unclear. The CDR3 runs 14 residues. Trimming cost V 0 bases and J 5 bases, with 7 bases left between them. Germline V gene data show CDR1 as KGHDR and CDR2 as SFDVKD.

This chain links TRBV12-3 or TRBV12-4 with TRBJ1-5; D is undetermined. This CDR3 has 16 amino acids. The V and J ends lost 1 base and 0 bases respectively, with 10 bases between them. The CDR3 DNA sequence: TGTGCCAGCAGTTTAGTATCGGGGTCTAGCAATCAGCCCCAGCATTTT. Its translation: CASSLVSGSSNQPQHF.

The chain joins TRBV15 to TRBJ1-5; no reliable D call. Trimming cost V 0 bases and J 4 bases, with 25 bases left between them. CDR1 is LNHNV and CDR2 is YYDKDF in the germline V gene (reference sequence). The CDR3 loop spans 20 amino acids. The DNA of the CDR3 is TGTGCCACCAGCAGAGATGGGAGCCGGGCCTCGAACCAAAAAAATCAGCCCCAGCATTTT. This encodes CATSRDGSRASNQKNQPQHF.

This clonotype has only a few counts. CDR3 residues: CASSMDRSYNEQFF. As DNA, the CDR3 is TGTGCCAGCAGCATGGACAGGTCTTACAATGAGCAGTTCTTC. The chain combines TRBV21-1 with TRBJ2-1. TRBV21-1 is assigned pseudogene status. CDR3 size: 14 residues.

This clonotype has just a few counts. V usage is TRBV3-1 and J usage is TRBJ2-3, with D uncertain. Trimming took off 1 base at V and 3 bases at J, with 14 bases between the two ends. Germline V gene sequence: CDR1 LGHDT, CDR2 YNNKEL (reference sequence). This CDR3 comprises 16 residues. CDR3 sequence: CASSQVNRVLTDTQYF. The CDR3 DNA reads TGTGCCAGCAGCCAAGTTAATCGGGTCCTTACAGATACGCAGTATTTT.

The chain employs TRBV7-2 and TRBJ1-2; 10 bases agree with TRBD1. This CDR3 is built from 15 residues. The V gene's germline CDR1 is SGHTA and CDR2 FQGNSA. V shed 5 bases, J shed 3 bases, and the junction held 6 bases outside the gene matches. DNA for the CDR3: TGTGCCAGCAGCCGTCCGGGACAGGGGTACTATGGCTACACCTTC. Amino acids: CASSRPGQGYYGYTF.